This is a list of T cell receptor beta chains from one sample in a study of regulatory T cells in long-lasting Graves disease. MiXCR was run by TCRdb on the multiplex PCR reads, yielding one entry per CDR3 protein. Seen here are 500,000 to 800,000 distinct CDR3 sequences, around 32% observed once, and the top ten hold under 55%. The sequencing used peripheral blood mononuclear cells (PBMCs), collected when the disease was refractory, from a patient treated with antithyroid drugs. These receptors originate from a female donor with Graves disease. Both conserved end residues are trimmed from each CDR3. Not every row has a clone size; where given, it reads once, few, many or a size class.

cdr3_length	j_call	v_call	clone_size	cdr3_aa
12	TRBJ1-2	TRBV4-1	NA	ASSQSTNNYGYT
13	TRBJ1-1	TRBV20-1	NA	SASPVDRGNTEAF
16	TRBJ2-1	TRBV12-3/TRBV12-4	few	ASTIGTSGTPSYNEQF
13	TRBJ1-4	TRBV29-1	few	SVEVEDRGGEKLF
10	TRBJ1-5	TRBV20-1	few	SARGRLGAQH
12	TRBJ1-2	TRBV6-2/TRBV6-3	many	ASSYSGLNYGYT
11	TRBJ1-4	TRBV19	NA	ASSQAASLKLF
14	TRBJ1-5	TRBV6-1	few	ASRDGRGASNQPQH
13	TRBJ1-5	TRBV28	NA	ASTPGWDRDQPQH
9	TRBJ2-5	TRBV27	NA	ASSSRTSMY
11	TRBJ1-6	TRBV19	NA	ASSGDRISPLH
14	TRBJ2-5	TRBV6-5	once	ASSYGFGGPQETQY
15	TRBJ2-3	TRBV29-1	NA	SVEGPALELDTDTQY
12	TRBJ1-2	TRBV5-1	NA	ASSWGQANYGYT
11	TRBJ1-2	TRBV2	many	ASSEGADYGYT
11	TRBJ2-5	TRBV4-1	NA	ASSHEGQETQY
13	TRBJ1-5	TRBV20-1	few	SARPLTGVNQPQH
13	TRBJ2-2	TRBV7-9	once	ASSTRLVNTGELF
15	TRBJ1-2	TRBV30	few	AWRPGGQRKTAYGYT
11	TRBJ1-4	TRBV5-1	NA	ASSNPMEEKLF
12	TRBJ1-2	TRBV11-2	few	ASSDTPGARGYT
13	TRBJ2-2	TRBV11-2	NA	ASSPVAGPGGELF
12	TRBJ1-5	TRBV27	NA	ASSLQGFSQPQH
13	TRBJ1-6	TRBV7-9	many	ASSLETGGNSPLH
14	TRBJ2-7	TRBV27	NA	ASSSALSGRVYEQY
14	TRBJ2-5	TRBV11-1	many	ASSPPTMGLQETQY
17	TRBJ1-5	TRBV6-1	NA	ASSHRPGQGRVRHQPQH
15	TRBJ1-5	TRBV6-1	NA	ASRQGQGARENQPQH
11	TRBJ1-5	TRBV29-1	many	SVRGQDNQPQH
11	TRBJ1-2	TRBV14	few	ASSQGRLYGYT
12	TRBJ1-1	TRBV6-1	NA	ASRHSGMNTEAF
10	TRBJ1-1	TRBV12-3/TRBV12-4	NA	ASSLPGAGAF
12	TRBJ2-7	TRBV28	many	ASRQLRTGKEQY
15	TRBJ2-4	TRBV12-3/TRBV12-4	few	ASSPPSGREAKNIQY
12	TRBJ1-2	TRBV25-1	few	ASSEIGRTYGYT
12	TRBJ1-5	TRBV20-1	few	SASEGEYNQPQH
11	TRBJ1-1	TRBV6-4	many	ASSAGVNTEAF
11	TRBJ2-7	TRBV2	many	ASSAPLEIEQY